The TCR beta chain described here comes from a study of cytomegalovirus exposure and HLA in healthy donors. The PCR employed 60 Vbeta primers together with 13 Jbeta primers. Measured with immunoSEQ multiplex PCR; TCRdb has only the in-frame clones, and not every one. The sample carries more than 95,000 clones, around 10% recorded once. General study results and limits: Solely CMV serostatus was available to characterize immune exposure. In a later analysis, several top co-occurrence clusters appeared linked to parvovirus B19, influenza, CMV and Epstein-Barr virus.

This clone was observed a handful of times. Its antigen is not identified. This CDR3 is 14 amino acids long. The V gene's germline CDR1 is SGHKS and CDR2 YYEKEE (reference sequence). The V gene end was trimmed by 5 bases and the J gene end by 5 bases; junction bases not matched to a gene: 7. Sequenced: PBMCs. The chain is built from TRBV5-5 and TRBJ2-7, with 10 bases lining up with TRBD1. The receptor was isolated from a young man in good health and CMV-seronegative. CDR3 nucleotide sequence: TGTGCCAGCAGTCGCCCGGGGACAGGGGACGAGCAGTACTTC. Amino acids: CASSRPGTGDEQYF.